The 32 T cell receptor beta chains below come from one sample, sequenced in a study of blood T cell repertoires in COVID-19. Libraries were prepared by immunoSEQ multiplex PCR; TCRdb keeps only in-frame clonotypes and omits some of them. The table records hundreds of thousands of clones, 85% to 90% of them present only once. Sequencing input: peripheral blood. Receptors originate from a man aged 45-65 years with COVID-19, enrolled during active disease.

In its sample, this clone was seen once. The chain combines TRBV10-3 with TRBJ1-1, with 9 nucleotides matching TRBD1. J gave up 5 bases and V 9 bases, and 7 bases lay outside the gene matches. CDR1 and CDR2 from the germline V gene are ENHRY and SYGVKD. The CDR3 covers 13 residues. DNA for the CDR3: TGTGCCATACGGACAGGGGTAGGGACTGAAGCTTTCTTT. Translating it yields CAIRTGVGTEAFF.

This rearrangement joins TRBV19 to TRBJ2-5, with a tentative D call TRBD2 (6 bases). Trimming shortened V by 1 base and J by 4 bases, and 10 bases separated the two germline ends. The CDR3 totals 14 residues. The germline V gene has CDR1 LNHDA and CDR2 SQIVND (reference sequence). CDR3 sequence reads: CASSIGGGPETQYF. The CDR3 nucleotides are TGTGCCAGTAGTATAGGGGGAGGCCCAGAGACCCAGTACTTC.

This chain uses TRBV12-3 or TRBV12-4 with TRBJ1-4, with D possibly matching TRBD1 (6 bases). The V end was cut by 4 bases, the J end by 8 bases, with 11 bases between. The CDR3 is 13 amino acids. The chain's CDR3 is CASSSYRVEKLFF. The CDR3 DNA is TGTGCCAGCAGTTCCTACAGGGTCGAAAAACTGTTTTTT.

This chain connects TRBV7-2 to TRBJ2-5, with D hard to call. V was pared by 1 base and J by 2 bases, with 8 bases between. CDR3 length: 14 residues. Germline values: CDR1 SGHTA, CDR2 FQGNSA. CDR3 in amino acids: CASSLGHSQETQYF. Here the CDR3 DNA reads TGTGCCAGCAGCTTAGGGCATTCGCAAGAGACCCAGTACTTC. Filled out from reference TRBV7-2 and TRBJ2-5, the complete variable domain reads GAGVSQSPSNKVTEKGKDVELRCDPISGHTALYWYRQSLGQGLEFLIYFQGNSAPDKSGLPSDRFSAERTGGSVSTLTIQRTQQEDSAVYLCASSLGHSQETQYFGPGTRLLVL.

CDR3: CASRLGRGQETQYF. The CDR3 nucleotides read TGTGCAAGTCGCTTGGGCAGGGGGCAAGAGACCCAGTACTTC. This chain links TRBV12-2 with TRBJ2-5; TRBD1 is the table's D call and was not checked against the DNA. TRBV12-2 is marked as a pseudogene. The CDR3 runs 14 residues.

The rearrangement links TRBV12-3 or TRBV12-4 to TRBJ2-3, with a tentative D call TRBD2 (7 bases). The CDR3 extends over 13 amino acids. Trimming removed 6 bases at V and 6 bases at J, with 13 bases between. For the CDR3, the DNA is TGTGCCAGCAGGGGGGGGCGAGCGGATACGCAGTATTTT. It encodes CASRGGRADTQYF.

V usage is TRBV4-3 and J usage is TRBJ1-4; 8 bases match TRBD1. The CDR3 covers 15 residues. The J segment lost 7 bases and the V segment lost 4 bases, leaving 8 bases of the junction unmatched. Germline CDR1 reads LGHNA; CDR2 reads YSLEER. The CDR3 loop is CASSRGQGLGEKLFF. CDR3 nucleotides: TGCGCCAGCAGCCGAGGACAGGGCCTCGGTGAAAAACTGTTTTTT.

The V gene is TRBV28, the J gene TRBJ1-6; unclear D gene. Trimming took off 4 bases at V and 10 bases at J, with 8 bases between the two ends. The CDR3 contains 12 residues. In germline, CDR1 is MDHEN, CDR2 SYDVKM. The CDR3 is CASSSVLSPLHF. CDR3 coding DNA: TGTGCCAGCAGTTCAGTGCTCTCACCCCTCCACTTT.

The chain carries TRBV7-9 and TRBJ2-1; a possible D gene is TRBD2 (6 bases). Germline V gene data show CDR1 as SEHNR and CDR2 as FQNEAQ (reference sequence). V lost 5 bases and J lost 0, with 14 bases in between. The CDR3 is 16 amino acids. This chain's CDR3 is CASSPKVGGSYNEQFF. The CDR3 region has the DNA TGTGCCAGCAGCCCCAAGGTCGGGGGCTCCTACAATGAGCAGTTCTTC. Full variable domain (outside the CDR3, taken from reference TRBV7-9 and TRBJ2-1): DTGVSQNPRHKITKRGQNVTFRCDPISEHNRLYWYRQTLGQGPEFLTYFQNEAQLEKSRLLSDRFSAERPKGSFSTLEIQRTEQGDSAMYLCASSPKVGGSYNEQFFGPGTRLTVL.

V and J are TRBV10-3 and TRBJ1-1; D gene unclear. Germline V gene sequence: CDR1 ENHRY, CDR2 SYGVKD. The CDR3 runs 13 residues. Between the trimmed V and J ends, which lost 4 bases and 5 bases, there was a span of 11 bases. The CDR3 DNA is TGTGCCATCAGTGGAGGTTCGGGGACTGAAGCTTTCTTT. This codes for CAISGGSGTEAFF.

V gene TRBV7-9 combines with J gene TRBJ2-7; TRBD2 matches at 12 bases. Germline V gives CDR1 SEHNR, CDR2 FQNEAQ (reference sequence). V trimming: 5 bases; J trimming: 7 bases; junction bases outside the gene matches: 12. This CDR3 is built from 16 residues. CDR3 sequence reads: CASSPFPRLAGAEQYF. The CDR3 DNA follows: TGTGCCAGCAGCCCGTTCCCGCGACTAGCGGGAGCAGAGCAGTACTTC.

This clone has only a few counts. The chain uses TRBV5-5 and TRBJ2-7; 13 positions match TRBD2. The junction had 6 bases not matched to a gene; V was cut back by 4 bases and J by 11 bases. The CDR3 has 13 residues. Germline values: CDR1 SGHKS, CDR2 YYEKEE (reference sequence). CDR3 nucleotides: TGTGCCAGCAGCCAAGGACTAGCGGGGGTTAAGTACTTC. Amino acid sequence: CASSQGLAGVKYF.

The rearrangement links TRBV5-1 to TRBJ1-4; tentative D call: TRBD1 (5 bases). The V gene lost 3 bases and the J gene lost 0 bases, with 15 bases spanning the gap. In germline, CDR1 is SGHRS, CDR2 YFSETQ. The CDR3 has 17 residues. CDR3 bases: TGCGCCAGCAGCTACGTCGGGGGATCCGCAACTAATGAAAAACTGTTTTTT. Protein sequence: CASSYVGGSATNEKLFF.

The chain employs TRBV2 and TRBJ1-1, with D possibly being TRBD1 (5 bases). The CDR3 consists of 13 residues. Trimming pared 4 bases from V and 4 bases from J, leaving 10 bases between. Germline V CDR1 and CDR2: SNHLY, FYNNEI. DNA of the CDR3: TGTGCCAGCAGTGTTTTCAGGGCCACTGAAGCTTTCTTT. Amino acid sequence: CASSVFRATEAFF.

The gene calls are TRBV28 and TRBJ2-7; 11 bases agree with TRBD2. Trimming cost V 2 bases and J 4 bases; bases outside gene matches: 4. The CDR3 is 15 residues long. Per the germline V gene, CDR1 is MDHEN and CDR2 is SYDVKM. This chain's CDR3 is CASSLVAGGPYEQYF. The CDR3 nucleotides read TGTGCCAGCAGTTTAGTAGCGGGGGGGCCTTACGAGCAGTACTTC.

The chain recombines TRBV11-3 with TRBJ2-1, with D perhaps matching TRBD2 (6 bases). V lost 5 bases and J lost 0, with 8 bases in between. Per the germline V gene, CDR1 is SGHNT and CDR2 is YENEEA. The CDR3 has 14 residues. In DNA, the CDR3 is TGTGCCAGCAGCCCGACTAGCTCCTACAATGAGCAGTTCTTC. Translated: CASSPTSSYNEQFF.

The CDR3, as DNA: TGTGCCAGCAGTTACCCCGACAGAATACCCACCTACGAGCAGTACTTC. Its translation: CASSYPDRIPTYEQYF. This chain connects TRBV6-2 or TRBV6-3 to TRBJ2-7; possible D gene TRBD1, 5 bases. Between the trimmed V and J ends, which lost 2 bases and 2 bases, there was a span of 16 bases. CDR3 length equals 16 residues. Germline V gene data show CDR1 as MNHEY and CDR2 as SVGEGT.

This chain joins TRBV6-5 and TRBJ1-3; 7 nucleotides match TRBD1. Trimming took 7 bases from V and 4 from J; bases not matched to a gene: 7. From germline, CDR1 is MNHEY and CDR2 SVGAGI. The CDR3 covers 14 residues. Here the CDR3 reads CASTSTGSGNTIYF. CDR3 DNA: TGTGCCAGCACCTCGACAGGGTCCGGAAACACCATATATTTT.

A note on this clone: This sample includes further DNA sequences coding for the same CDR3. This sequence joins TRBV2 and TRBJ2-2, with TRBD1 matching 10 bases. The germline gives CDR1 SNHLY, CDR2 FYNNEI. J gave up 1 base and V 6 bases, and 2 bases lay outside the gene matches. The CDR3 totals 15 residues. CDR3: CASSGQGGNTGELFF. Here the CDR3 DNA reads TGTGCCAGCAGCGGACAGGGGGGGAACACCGGGGAGCTGTTTTTT.

CDR3 sequence reads: CASSTGTASYNEQFF. The CDR3, as DNA: TGTGCCAGCAGTACCGGGACAGCCTCCTACAATGAGCAGTTCTTC. The rearrangement links TRBV6-5 to TRBJ2-1; 7 nucleotides agree with TRBD1. Germline-derived CDR1 and CDR2 are MNHEY and SVGAGI. The CDR3 consists of 15 residues. Losses at the gene ends were 5 bases for V and 0 bases for J; bases not matched to a gene: 4.

This chain links TRBV5-5 with TRBJ1-1, with a weak D call TRBD1 (6 bases). This CDR3 is built from 16 residues. The germline V gene has CDR1 SGHKS and CDR2 YYEKEE (reference sequence). The V end was cut by 0 bases, the J end by 0 bases, with 12 bases between. CDR3 nucleotide sequence: TGTGCCAGCAGCTTGGGCTACGGGGACATGAACACTGAAGCTTTCTTT. This gives the protein CASSLGYGDMNTEAFF.

The CDR3 loop is CASSLYQGWSNEKLFF. The CDR3, as DNA: TGTGCCAGCAGTTTATACCAGGGGTGGTCTAATGAAAAACTGTTTTTT. This chain connects TRBV27 to TRBJ1-4; TRBD1 might be the D (6 bases). Trimming pared 1 base from V and 3 bases from J, leaving 12 bases between. The CDR3 spans 16 residues. Germline CDR1 reads MNHEY; CDR2 reads SMNVEV (reference sequence).

This clone occurred once. This chain connects TRBV24-1 to TRBJ2-2; 8 bases line up with TRBD2. Germline V gives CDR1 KGHDR, CDR2 SFDVKD. With 6 bases clipped from V and 3 bases from J, the junction kept 5 bases outside the gene matches. The CDR3 has 15 residues. CDR3 DNA sequence: TGTGCCACCAGTCGGGAGGGGTTGGACACCGGGGAGCTGTTTTTT. Protein product: CATSREGLDTGELFF.

This clone has a single count. The CDR3 DNA reads TGTGCCAGCAGCGAGACTAGCGGGCCTTACAATGAGCAGTTCTTC. Translating it yields CASSETSGPYNEQFF. The gene calls are TRBV3-1 (or the pseudogene TRBV3-2) and TRBJ2-1, with 10 bases that match TRBD2. V lost 5 bases, J lost 4 bases, and 5 bases stayed unmatched. The CDR3 sequence is 15 residues long. Germline V lookup: CDR1 LGHDT, CDR2 YNNKEL (reference sequence).

The chain links TRBV27 to TRBJ2-7, with 13 bases that match TRBD2. Germline V lookup: CDR1 MNHEY, CDR2 SMNVEV (reference sequence). This CDR3 has 15 residues. J gave up 6 bases and V 4 bases, and 6 bases lay outside the gene matches. CDR3 coding DNA: TGTGCCAGCAGTTATAGGGGACTAGCGGGGCTCGAGCAGTACTTC. The encoded protein is CASSYRGLAGLEQYF.

This clone has just one count. The V gene is TRBV16, the J gene TRBJ2-5, with TRBD2 matching over 10 bases. Germline trimming cut 1 base from V and 4 bases from J; bases unmatched to any gene: 9. CDR1 is KGHSY and CDR2 is FQNENV in the germline V gene. CDR3 length equals 17 residues. CDR3 sequence: CASSQLPAGGPSETQYF. The DNA for the CDR3 is TGTGCCAGCAGCCAATTGCCAGCGGGAGGGCCCTCAGAGACCCAGTACTTC. Together with reference TRBV16 and TRBJ2-5, the CDR3 gives the full variable domain: GEEVAQTPKHLVRGEGQKAKLYCAPIKGHSYVFWYQQVLKNEFKFLISFQNENVFDETGMPKERFSAKCLPNSPCSLEIQATKLEDSAVYFCASSQLPAGGPSETQYFGPGTRLLVL.

The chain has TRBV27 and TRBJ2-7; D is possibly TRBD2 (5 bases). The germline gives CDR1 MNHEY, CDR2 SMNVEV (reference sequence). V lost 6 bases, J lost 0 bases, and 12 bases lay in between. This CDR3 is built from 14 residues. The chain's CDR3 is CASRAGESSYEQYF. The CDR3 nucleotides read TGTGCCAGCAGGGCTGGGGAGAGCTCCTACGAGCAGTACTTC.

As to this clone: The junction departs from the called germline gene at one end, perhaps through a read error. The gene calls are TRBV7-9 and TRBJ2-1, with 8 bases aligning to TRBD1. The germline V gene has CDR1 SEHNR and CDR2 FQNEAQ (reference sequence). This CDR3 region has 14 residues. The CDR3 DNA sequence: TGTGCCAGCAGCGGGACAGGATCCTACAATAAGCAGTTCTTC. It is translated as CASSGTGSYNKQFF.

In this sample, this clone turned up a few times. CDR3 sequence (DNA): TGTGCCAGCAGCCAATGGACAGGGAAAAACGGAAACACCATATATTTT. Protein product: CASSQWTGKNGNTIYF. The chain has TRBV7-9 and TRBJ1-3; 8 bases map to TRBD1. This CDR3 region has 16 residues. The V segment lost 5 bases and the J segment 4 bases; nucleotides outside the gene matches: 10. Germline values: CDR1 SEHNR, CDR2 FQNEAQ (reference sequence). The full variable domain, rest sourced from reference TRBV7-9 and TRBJ1-3, is DTGVSQNPRHKITKRGQNVTFRCDPISEHNRLYWYRQTLGQGPEFLTYFQNEAQLEKSRLLSDRFSAERPKGSFSTLEIQRTEQGDSAMYLCASSQWTGKNGNTIYFGEGSWLTVV.

The chain links TRBV10-3 to TRBJ2-3; 9 bases align to TRBD2. J lost 0 bases, V lost 3 bases, and 10 bases had no gene match. The CDR3 totals 18 residues. The V gene's germline CDR1 is ENHRY and CDR2 SYGVKD. The CDR3 loop reads CAISEPPRRGGSTDTQYF. In DNA, the CDR3 is TGTGCCATCAGTGAACCCCCTAGGCGGGGGGGTAGCACAGATACGCAGTATTTT.

In this sample, this clone turned up once. The chain's CDR3 is CASTQTGSSEAFF. The CDR3 DNA is TGTGCCAGTACCCAGACGGGGTCTAGTGAAGCTTTCTTT. The rearrangement links TRBV19 to TRBJ1-1, with D uncertain. The CDR3 is made up of 13 amino acids. The germline V gene encodes CDR1 LNHDA and CDR2 SQIVND (reference sequence). V lost 7 bases and J 7 bases, leaving 16 bases between the germline ends.

The rearrangement links TRBV27 to TRBJ2-7; TRBD1 might be the D (5 bases). Trimming shortened V by 6 bases and J by 3 bases, and 12 bases separated the two germline ends. Germline CDR1 reads MNHEY; CDR2 reads SMNVEV (reference sequence). This CDR3 spans 13 amino acids. CDR3 loop: CASRAGPDYEQYF. The CDR3 region has the DNA TGTGCCAGCAGGGCAGGGCCCGACTACGAGCAGTACTTC.